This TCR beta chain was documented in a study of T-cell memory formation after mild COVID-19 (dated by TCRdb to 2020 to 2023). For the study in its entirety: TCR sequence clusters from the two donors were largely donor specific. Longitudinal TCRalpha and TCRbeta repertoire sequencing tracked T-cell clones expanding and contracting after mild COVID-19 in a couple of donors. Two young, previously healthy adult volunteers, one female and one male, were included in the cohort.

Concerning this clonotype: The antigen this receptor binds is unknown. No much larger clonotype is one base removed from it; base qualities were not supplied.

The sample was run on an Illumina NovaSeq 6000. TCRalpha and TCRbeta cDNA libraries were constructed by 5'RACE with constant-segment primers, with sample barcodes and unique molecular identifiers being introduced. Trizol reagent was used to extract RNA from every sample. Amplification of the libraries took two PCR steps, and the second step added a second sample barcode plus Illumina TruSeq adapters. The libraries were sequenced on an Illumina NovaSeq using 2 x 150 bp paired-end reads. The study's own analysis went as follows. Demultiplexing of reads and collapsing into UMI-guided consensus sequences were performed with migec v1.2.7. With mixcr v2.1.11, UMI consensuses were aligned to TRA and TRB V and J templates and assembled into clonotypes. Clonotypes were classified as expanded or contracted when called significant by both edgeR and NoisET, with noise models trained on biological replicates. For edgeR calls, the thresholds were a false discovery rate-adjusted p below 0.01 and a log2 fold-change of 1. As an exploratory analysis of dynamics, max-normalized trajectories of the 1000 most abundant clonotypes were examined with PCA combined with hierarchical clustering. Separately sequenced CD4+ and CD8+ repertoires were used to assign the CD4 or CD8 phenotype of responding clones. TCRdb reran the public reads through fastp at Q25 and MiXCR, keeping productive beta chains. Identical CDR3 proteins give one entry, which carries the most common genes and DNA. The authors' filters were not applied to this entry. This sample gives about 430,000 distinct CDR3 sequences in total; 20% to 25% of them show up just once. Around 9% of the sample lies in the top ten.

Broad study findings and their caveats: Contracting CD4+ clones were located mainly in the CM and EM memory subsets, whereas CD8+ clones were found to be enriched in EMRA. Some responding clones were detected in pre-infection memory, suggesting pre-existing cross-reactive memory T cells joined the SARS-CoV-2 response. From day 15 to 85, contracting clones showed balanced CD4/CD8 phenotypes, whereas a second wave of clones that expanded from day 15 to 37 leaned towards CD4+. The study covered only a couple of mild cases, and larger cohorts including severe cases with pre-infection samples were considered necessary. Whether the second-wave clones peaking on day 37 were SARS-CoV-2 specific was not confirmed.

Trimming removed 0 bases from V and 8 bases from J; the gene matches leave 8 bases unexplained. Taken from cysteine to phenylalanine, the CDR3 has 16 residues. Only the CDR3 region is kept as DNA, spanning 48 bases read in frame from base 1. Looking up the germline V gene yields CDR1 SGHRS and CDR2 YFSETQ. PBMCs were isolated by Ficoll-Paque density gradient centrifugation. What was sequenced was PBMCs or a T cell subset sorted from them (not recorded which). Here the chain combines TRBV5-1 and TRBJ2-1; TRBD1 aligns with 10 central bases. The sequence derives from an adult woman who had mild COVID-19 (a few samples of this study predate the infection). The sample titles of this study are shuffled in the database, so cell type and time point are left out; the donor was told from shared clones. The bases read TGCGCCAGCAGCTTGGACGGGACAGGGGTATATGATGAGCAGTTCTTC. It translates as CASSLDGTGVYDEQFF.